Presented here are 27 T cell receptor beta chains from one specimen sequenced in a study of T cells in Graves' hyperthyroidism and ophthalmopathy. The source material, RNA transcripts, was used to amplify TCR beta CDR3 regions. HTBI primers were employed in a first-round RT-PCR of the TCR CDR3. TCRdb re-derived calls from the multiplex PCR reads in MiXCR, one entry per CDR3 protein. The sample has 550,000 to 600,000 distinct CDR3 sequences, under 60% seen once; the top ten hold around 20%. The specimen was peripheral blood or thyroid tissue (not recorded which). The receptors were sampled from an adult woman with Graves' disease, either hyperthyroidism or ophthalmopathy (not recorded which).

This clonotype was detected many times. The chain uses TRBV19 and TRBJ1-6; 10 positions agree with TRBD1. Germline loops: CDR1 LNHDA, CDR2 SQIVND (reference sequence). The junction had 7 bases not matched to a gene; V was cut back by 7 bases and J by 10 bases. The CDR3 has 14 residues. In DNA form, the CDR3 reads TGTGCCAGTACCTCGGGACAGGGGATGTCACCCCTCCACTTT. This sequence encodes CASTSGQGMSPLHF. Drawing the rest from reference TRBV19 and TRBJ1-6, the complete variable domain is DGGITQSPKYLFRKEGQNVTLSCEQNLNHDAMYWYRQDPGQGLRLIYYSQIVNDFQKGDIAEGYSVSREKKESFPLTVTSAQKNPTAFYLCASTSGQGMSPLHFGNGTRLTVT.

This clonotype was seen a handful of times. This chain uses TRBV28 with TRBJ1-2; 7 bases agree with TRBD1. The J segment lost 2 bases and the V segment lost 6 bases, leaving 6 bases of the junction unmatched. The V gene's germline CDR1 is MDHEN and CDR2 SYDVKM. The CDR3 length is 14 residues. CDR3 in amino acids: CASSSIQGNYGYTF. CDR3 nucleotides: TGTGCCAGCAGCTCGATACAGGGGAACTATGGCTACACCTTC.

This clonotype was picked up a small number of times. This chain joins TRBV19 and TRBJ2-2, with TRBD2 identical over 14 bases. Per the germline V gene, CDR1 is LNHDA and CDR2 is SQIVND (reference sequence). The CDR3 totals 17 residues. V lost 5 bases to trimming and J lost 6 bases; unmatched junction nucleotides: 8. As DNA, the CDR3 is TGTGCCAGTAGTCCGAGGACTAGCGGGAGGAGACCCGGGGAGCTGTTTTTT. Translating it yields CASSPRTSGRRPGELFF.

The chain joins TRBV7-3 to TRBJ2-1, with D perhaps given as TRBD1 or TRBD2 (5 bases each). Germline V gives CDR1 SGHTA, CDR2 FQGTGA. This CDR3 has 15 amino acids. Deletions cut 4 bases from V and 6 bases from J, with 16 bases between. CDR3 in amino acids: CASSSGPSRFNEQFF. The CDR3 bases are TGTGCCAGCAGCTCGGGACCCAGCAGGTTCAATGAGCAGTTCTTC. Full variable domain (missing parts from reference TRBV7-3 and TRBJ2-1): GAGVSQTPSNKVTEKGKYVELRCDPISGHTALYWYRQSLGQGPEFLIYFQGTGAADDSGLPNDRFFAVRPEGSVSTLKIQRTERGDSAVYLCASSSGPSRFNEQFFGPGTRLTVL.

This chain uses TRBV20-1 with TRBJ1-1; weak D call: TRBD1 (6 bases). This CDR3 is built from 15 residues. Germline loops: CDR1 DFQATT, CDR2 SNEGSKA (reference sequence). The V and J ends lost 0 bases and 4 bases respectively, with 15 bases between them. This CDR3 reads CSARDPRGRGTEAFF. CDR3 nucleotide sequence: TGCAGTGCTAGAGATCCCAGGGGTCGGGGCACTGAAGCTTTCTTT.

The V and J genes are TRBV10-3 and TRBJ2-7; D is uncertain. Germline V gene data show CDR1 as ENHRY and CDR2 as SYGVKD. The CDR3 sequence is 12 residues long. V lost 3 bases and J 2 bases, leaving 5 bases between the germline ends. This chain's CDR3 is CAISDQTYEQYF. The CDR3 DNA reads as TGTGCCATCAGTGACCAGACCTACGAGCAGTACTTC.

The J gene is TRBJ2-2, the V gene TRBV7-6, with 13 bases that match TRBD2. V trimming: 5 bases; J trimming: 2 bases; junction bases outside the gene matches: 5. The CDR3 extends over 17 amino acids. Germline CDR1 reads SGHVS; CDR2 reads FNYEAQ. CDR3 nucleotide sequence: TGTGCCAGCAGCATAAGGACTAGCGGGGGTAACACCGGGGAGCTGTTTTTT. Translation: CASSIRTSGGNTGELFF.

This sequence joins TRBV18 and TRBJ1-1, with 7 nucleotides matching TRBD1. After removal of 0 bases from V and 4 bases from J, the junction contained 8 bases not matched to a gene. The CDR3 runs to 16 residues. Germline V gene data show CDR1 as KGHSH and CDR2 as LQKENI. The CDR3 coding sequence is TGTGCCAGCTCACCACCGGCTAGGGGGCTTGGCACTGAAGCTTTCTTT. Amino acids: CASSPPARGLGTEAFF. The full variable domain, its missing parts supplied by reference TRBV18 and TRBJ1-1, is NAGVMQNPRHLVRRRGQEARLRCSPMKGHSHVYWYRQLPEEGLKFMVYLQKENIIDESGMPKERFSAEFPKEGPSILRIQQVVRGDSAAYFCASSPPARGLGTEAFFGQGTRLTVV.

On this clonotype: A read error may be the cause here, since a much bigger clone is one base away. CDR3: CAISRRGTYEQYF. The CDR3 bases are TGCGCCATCAGCCGCAGGGGAACCTACGAGCAGTACTTC. This chain uses TRBV4-1 with TRBJ2-7; D possibly corresponds to TRBD1 (6 bases). From germline, CDR1 is MGHRA and CDR2 YSYEKL. The CDR3 contains 13 residues.

The rearrangement uses TRBV24-1 and TRBJ1-5; 7 nucleotides align to TRBD1. This CDR3 comprises 16 residues. From germline, CDR1 is KGHDR and CDR2 SFDVKD. V was pared by 4 bases and J by 1 base, with 6 bases of the junction left unmatched. This CDR3 reads CATSDAEQGSNQPQHF. CDR3 bases: TGTGCCACCAGTGACGCCGAACAGGGGAGCAATCAGCCCCAGCATTTT.

In its sample, this clonotype was seen many times. V and J are TRBV24-1 and TRBJ2-2; 7 positions agree with TRBD2. CDR1 is KGHDR, CDR2 SFDVKD, per germline. The CDR3 is 13 amino acids. V lost 3 bases and J lost 6; bases outside the gene matches: 0. The CDR3 spells CATSDGGAGELFF. In nucleotides, the CDR3 is TGTGCCACCAGTGATGGGGGGGCCGGGGAGCTGTTTTTT.

With regard to this clonotype: One junction end does not reproduce the germline sequence, and a read error may be involved. This sequence joins TRBV4-1 and TRBJ1-4; D is unclear. Looked up from germline, CDR1 is MGHRA and CDR2 is YSYEKL. CDR3 size: 15 residues. This chain's CDR3 is CASSQERQANEKLFF. The CDR3 bases are TGTGCCAGCAGCCAAGAACGCCAGGCTAATGAAAAACTGTTTTTT.

CDR3 DNA sequence: TGTGCCAGCAGCTTAAATGGAGACCACGGGGCTTTCTTT. Encoded protein: CASSLNGDHGAFF. The chain uses TRBV4-2 and TRBJ1-1; D is ambiguous. The CDR3 covers 13 residues. V shed 5 bases and J shed 11 bases, with 18 bases lying between them. In germline, CDR1 is LGHNA, CDR2 YNFKEQ.

This clonotype occurred many times. CDR3 nucleotides: TGTGCCAGCAGTTCGACAGGGGTTGAGCAGTACTTC. It codes for CASSSTGVEQYF. V gene TRBV6-2 or TRBV6-3 combines with J gene TRBJ2-7; 8 bases match TRBD1. After removal of 4 bases from V and 7 bases from J, the junction contained 3 bases not matched to a gene. This CDR3 is built from 12 residues. Per the germline V gene, CDR1 is MNHEY and CDR2 is SVGEGT.

This chain connects TRBV29-1 to TRBJ1-3; 7 nucleotides line up with TRBD1. This CDR3 is 13 amino acids long. V trimming: 5 bases; J trimming: 2 bases; junction bases outside the gene matches: 3. Germline CDR1 and CDR2: SQVTM and ANQGSEA. This chain's CDR3 is CSVQGVPGNTIYF. The CDR3 nucleotides are TGCAGCGTTCAGGGGGTACCTGGAAACACCATATATTTT.

The sample holds a few counts of this clonotype. The genes are TRBV12-3 or TRBV12-4 and TRBJ1-2; TRBD1 might be the D (6 bases). Trimming left V 6 bases short and J 3 bases short, with 17 bases between. The CDR3 spans 15 residues. The CDR3 region has the DNA TGTGCCAGCAGCCCACGTCGACAGGCTGACTATGGCTACACCTTC. This sequence encodes CASSPRRQADYGYTF.

The rearrangement links TRBV15 to TRBJ1-6; D possibly corresponds to TRBD1 (5 bases). CDR1 and CDR2 from the germline V gene are LNHNV and YYDKDF (reference sequence). Trimming took off 0 bases at V and 7 bases at J, with 16 bases between the two ends. The CDR3 has 17 amino acids. CDR3 protein: CATSRDLAGTSNSPLHF. CDR3 DNA: TGTGCCACCAGCAGAGATCTGGCGGGGACCAGCAATTCACCCCTCCACTTT.

This clonotype was recorded at least ten times. The chain couples TRBV6-6 to TRBJ2-7, with D uncertain. CDR3 length: 15 amino acids. Germline CDR1 is MNHNY and CDR2 is SVGAGI (reference sequence). Trimming cost V 6 bases and J 0 bases, with 15 bases left between them. CDR3: CASSPRTVRSYEQYF. The DNA of the CDR3 is TGTGCCAGCAGCCCAAGGACGGTCCGCTCCTACGAGCAGTACTTC.

This clonotype was seen just once. This chain uses TRBV20-1 with TRBJ2-5, with D perhaps matching TRBD2 (5 bases). Trimming shortened V by 5 bases and J by 4 bases, and 17 bases separated the two germline ends. This CDR3 comprises 14 residues. CDR1 and CDR2 (germline): DFQATT, SNEGSKA (reference sequence). CDR3: CSAAARAWGETQYF. The CDR3 nucleotides are TGCAGTGCTGCAGCGAGGGCGTGGGGAGAGACCCAGTACTTC.

This chain uses TRBV7-6 with TRBJ1-4; 8 bases are a match to TRBD1. CDR1 is SGHVS and CDR2 is FNYEAQ in the germline V gene. This CDR3 region has 14 residues. Trimming took 5 bases from V and 10 from J; bases not matched to a gene: 9. The CDR3 sequence: CASSHAGGMGKLFF. The CDR3 DNA reads TGTGCCAGCAGCCATGCAGGGGGCATGGGAAAACTGTTTTTT.

The chain recombines TRBV10-3 with TRBJ1-4; 8 bases are shared with TRBD1. The germline CDR1 and CDR2 sequences are ENHRY and SYGVKD. The junction had 6 bases not matched to a gene; V was cut back by 3 bases and J by 6 bases. CDR3 length equals 15 residues. In nucleotides, the CDR3 is TGTGCCATCAGTGATCATGAGACAGGGGATGAAAAACTGTTTTTT. Amino acids: CAISDHETGDEKLFF.

This clonotype was detected ten times or more. The chain employs TRBV28 and TRBJ2-7; D uncertain. This CDR3 spans 13 amino acids. Trimming cost V 7 bases and J 5 bases, with 15 bases left between them. Germline V gene lookup returns CDR1 MDHEN and CDR2 SYDVKM. CDR3 loop: CASIKLTTNEQYF. CDR3 bases: TGTGCCAGCATCAAGCTAACGACGAACGAGCAGTACTTC.

The rearrangement links TRBV7-9 to TRBJ2-7; 8 nucleotides line up with TRBD2. This CDR3 has 15 residues. The germline gives CDR1 SEHNR, CDR2 FQNEAQ (reference sequence). The V gene end was trimmed by 3 bases and the J gene end by 2 bases; junction bases not matched to a gene: 6. In DNA form, the CDR3 reads TGTGCCAGCAGCTTGTGGAATAGCGGGACCTACGAGCAGTACTTC. Its protein is CASSLWNSGTYEQYF.

Many counts were recorded for this clonotype. The chain recombines TRBV27 with TRBJ1-2, with D hard to call. With 5 bases removed from V and 3 bases from J, the gap between germline ends came to 13 bases. CDR3 size: 14 residues. CDR1 and CDR2 from the germline V gene are MNHEY and SMNVEV (reference sequence). The CDR3 protein is CASSPSGLDYGYTF. The CDR3 nucleotides read TGTGCCAGCAGTCCGTCCGGATTGGACTATGGCTACACCTTC.

This clonotype was seen repeatedly, ten times or more. The V gene is TRBV11-2, the J gene TRBJ2-7, with D possibly TRBD2 on 6 matching bases. The CDR3 length is 16 residues. From germline, CDR1 is SGHAT and CDR2 FQNNGV. Trimming left V 5 bases short and J 0 bases short, with 17 bases between. In nucleotides, the CDR3 is TGTGCCAGCAGCCCCAGAGGCGGGACTCCCTCCTACGAGCAGTACTTC. Its protein product is CASSPRGGTPSYEQYF.

This chain connects TRBV5-6 to TRBJ1-4; 8 bases are a match to TRBD1. The germline V gene encodes CDR1 SGHDT and CDR2 YYEEEE. J was trimmed by 6 bases and V by 0 bases; bases with no gene match: 4. This CDR3 spans 15 amino acids. The CDR3 coding sequence is TGTGCCAGCAGCTTGGATGGGACAGGACATGAAAAACTGTTTTTT. This codes for CASSLDGTGHEKLFF.

As concerns this clonotype: Sequence at one end of the junction differs from germline and may be a read error. V is TRBV10-2 and J is TRBJ1-6; D gene ambiguous. Germline CDR1 reads WSHSY; CDR2 reads SAAADI. CDR3 size: 9 residues. CDR3 residues: CASSEESTF. The CDR3 bases are TGCGCCAGCAGTGAAGAGTCCACCTTT.